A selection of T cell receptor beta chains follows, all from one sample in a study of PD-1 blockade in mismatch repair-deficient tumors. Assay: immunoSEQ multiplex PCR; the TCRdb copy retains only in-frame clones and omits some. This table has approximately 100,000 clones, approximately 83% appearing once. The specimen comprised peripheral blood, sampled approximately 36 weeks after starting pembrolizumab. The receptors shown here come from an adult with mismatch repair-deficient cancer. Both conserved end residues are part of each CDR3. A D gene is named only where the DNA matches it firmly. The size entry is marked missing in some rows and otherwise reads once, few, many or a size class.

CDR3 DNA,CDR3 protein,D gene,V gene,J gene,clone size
TGTGCCAGCAGCTTGGCTAGCGGAGCCTACAATGAGCAGTTCTTC,CASSLASGAYNEQFF,TRBD2,TRBV5-4,TRBJ2-1,once
TGCACCAGCAGCCAAGATTGGCGGGACCTCTACGAGCAGTACTTC,CTSSQDWRDLYEQYF,.,TRBV1,TRBJ2-7,few
TGTGCCATCAGTGTGGACAGGGCGGGCACTGAAGCTTTCTTT,CAISVDRAGTEAFF,TRBD1,TRBV10-3,TRBJ1-1,.
TGTGCCAGCAGCTTAGCGCCCCAGGGTAGCCTTGAGGGGGCCAACGTCCTGACTTTC,CASSLAPQGSLEGANVLTF,.,TRBV7-2,TRBJ2-6,once
TGTGCCAGCAGCCAAGATGTCACCTATGGCTACACCTTC,CASSQDVTYGYTF,.,TRBV4-2,TRBJ1-2,.
TGTGCCAGCAGCTTAGAAGCAGCCGGGGAGCTGTTTTTT,CASSLEAAGELFF,.,TRBV13,TRBJ2-2,.
TGTGCCAGTACCATACAGGGGGCCACTGAAGCTTTCTTT,CASTIQGATEAFF,TRBD1,TRBV19,TRBJ1-1,.
TGTGCCAGCAGCTCCTTCGAATGGGTTAACCAAGAGACCCAGTACTTC,CASSSFEWVNQETQYF,.,TRBV5-6,TRBJ2-5,.
TGTGCCAGCAGCTCGTTTGACGGGGGACTCTATAACTATGGCTACACCTTC,CASSSFDGGLYNYGYTF,.,TRBV7-2,TRBJ1-2,medium-sized
TGTGCCAGCAGTACTTACCGGGACAGGGGCCAAGAGACCCAGTACTTC,CASSTYRDRGQETQYF,TRBD1,TRBV27,TRBJ2-5,.
TGCAGCGTTGAAAGGGCATCCGGGGGCATTCAGTACTTC,CSVERASGGIQYF,.,TRBV29-1,TRBJ2-4,.
TGTGCCAGCTCACCGGGCACGTCGAACACTGAAGCTTTCTTT,CASSPGTSNTEAFF,.,TRBV18,TRBJ1-1,few
TGCGCCAGCAGCCAAGATAGGGCATCAAGCTCCTACGAGCAGTACTTC,CASSQDRASSSYEQYF,.,TRBV4-1,TRBJ2-7,.
TGCGCCAGCAGCTTACAGCGGGAGTCAGATACGCAGTATTTT,CASSLQRESDTQYF,TRBD2,TRBV5-1,TRBJ2-3,.
TGTGCCAGCAGCAGAGGAACAGATACGCAGTATTTT,CASSRGTDTQYF,.,TRBV11-2,TRBJ2-3,.
TGTGCCAGCTCACGTAGCGGGGCACAAGAGACCCAGTACTTC,CASSRSGAQETQYF,TRBD2,TRBV18,TRBJ2-5,once
TGTGCCAGCAGCCATGGGCCAGCCCCCCAAGAGACCCAGTACTTC,CASSHGPAPQETQYF,.,TRBV27,TRBJ2-5,.
TGTGCCAGCACCGTTAGTGGGAGCTCTGGAAACACCATATATTTT,CASTVSGSSGNTIYF,.,TRBV7-2,TRBJ1-3,.
TGCGCCAGCAGCTCAGGGGTGGACTATGGCTACACCTTC,CASSSGVDYGYTF,.,TRBV5-1,TRBJ1-2,.
TGTGCCAGCAGCCTAGCTAATAGCCTCCGTGAGCAGTTCTTC,CASSLANSLREQFF,.,TRBV7-9,TRBJ2-1,.
TGTGCCAGCAGTCCAGAGGTGGGGGTTGGCTACACCTTC,CASSPEVGVGYTF,.,TRBV6-1,TRBJ1-2,.
TGTGCCAGCAGCCCCTATGTCGAGGGTTTAGTGAGGGAGCTGTTTTTT,CASSPYVEGLVRELFF,.,TRBV7-2,TRBJ2-2,.
TGCGCCAGCAGCCAACTGACAGGGGGCCACTACGAGCAGTACTTC,CASSQLTGGHYEQYF,TRBD1,TRBV4-1,TRBJ2-7,.
TGTGCCAGCAGCCCTATGCCCTCAGATACGCAGTATTTT,CASSPMPSDTQYF,.,TRBV7-3,TRBJ2-3,.
TGTGCCAGCAGCTTAGACATTGCGGGAAAGTACAATGAGCAGTTCTTC,CASSLDIAGKYNEQFF,.,TRBV7-6,TRBJ2-1,.
TGCGCCAGCAGCTCTAAAGGGGGCTACGAGCAGTACTTC,CASSSKGGYEQYF,.,TRBV5-1,TRBJ2-7,.
TGTGCCACCAGCAGAGCAGGCCTGCCCCAGCATTTT,CATSRAGLPQHF,.,TRBV15,TRBJ1-5,.